The present T cell receptor (beta chain) was sequenced within a study of PD-L1 blockade in urothelial cancer. Background on the study: Atezolizumab, begun by patients in about 2014, was given at 1,200 mg intravenously every 3 weeks. Previous chemotherapy exposure amounted to 0 to 3 regimens for patients.

Data came from immunoSEQ multiplex PCR; TCRdb stores just in-frame clones and leaves some out. The sample contains about 43,000 clones, around nine tenths of which appear only once. V was clipped by 5 bases and J by 6 bases, with 17 bases between them. This CDR3 has 15 amino acids. Germline values: CDR1 LNHDA, CDR2 SQIVND (reference sequence). This sample comprised PBMCs, obtained around atezolizumab (anti-PD-L1) treatment. The chain couples TRBV19 to TRBJ2-1; the D gene is possibly TRBD1 (5 bases). The TCR sequence derives from a woman between 55 and 75 years old with urothelial cancer. The CDR3 is CASSQGSGNPNEQFF. The CDR3 DNA reads TGTGCCAGTAGTCAGGGTTCAGGAAACCCCAATGAGCAGTTCTTC.